This is a list of T cell receptor beta chains from one sample in a study of CD8 T cells in ankylosing spondylitis. TCRdb re-derived calls from the 5' RACE reads in MiXCR, one entry per CDR3 protein. The data contain 150,000 or so distinct CDR3 sequences, 25% to 35% of them singletons. Sequencing was performed on synovial fluid, either unsorted or a sorted T cell fraction (not recorded which). All receptors come from a male donor with ankylosing spondylitis. CDR3s include the opening cysteine and the closing phenylalanine or tryptophan. The order of the fields is clone size, J gene, V gene, CDR3 length, D gene, CDR3 protein, CDR3 DNA. The D gene is left open where the match is weak. Not every row has a clone size; where given, it reads once, few, many or a size class.

clone size: .
J gene: TRBJ2-7
V gene: TRBV5-1
CDR3 length: 14
D gene: .
CDR3 protein: CASSLTSTRTEQYF
CDR3 DNA: TGCGCCAGCAGCTTGACTTCGACCAGGACCGAGCAGTACTTC

clone size: .
J gene: TRBJ1-5
V gene: TRBV15
CDR3 length: 17
D gene: TRBD1
CDR3 protein: CATSTGQGIWSNQPQHF
CDR3 DNA: TGTGCCACCAGCACAGGACAGGGGATTTGGAGCAATCAGCCCCAGCATTTT

clone size: many
J gene: TRBJ1-1
V gene: TRBV5-1
CDR3 length: 14
D gene: .
CDR3 protein: CASSFWGSVTEAFF
CDR3 DNA: TGCGCCAGCAGCTTTTGGGGGTCGGTGACTGAAGCTTTCTTT

clone size: once
J gene: TRBJ1-1
V gene: TRBV2
CDR3 length: 14
D gene: .
CDR3 protein: CATRRAEGNTEAFF
CDR3 DNA: TGTGCCACGAGACGCGCAGAGGGGAACACTGAAGCTTTCTTT

clone size: .
J gene: TRBJ2-3
V gene: TRBV25-1
CDR3 length: 14
D gene: .
CDR3 protein: CASSTPSNGDTQYF
CDR3 DNA: TGTGCCAGCAGTACCCCCTCTAACGGGGATACGCAGTATTTT

clone size: .
J gene: TRBJ2-7
V gene: TRBV19
CDR3 length: 14
D gene: TRBD1
CDR3 protein: CASSRQGQLYEQYF
CDR3 DNA: TGTGCCAGTAGTCGACAGGGGCAACTCTACGAGCAGTACTTC

clone size: few
J gene: TRBJ2-1
V gene: TRBV4-1
CDR3 length: 16
D gene: .
CDR3 protein: CASSNYDAGPANEQFF
CDR3 DNA: TGCGCCAGCAGCAACTACGACGCAGGGCCGGCCAATGAGCAGTTCTTC

clone size: .
J gene: TRBJ2-5
V gene: TRBV5-1
CDR3 length: 15
D gene: TRBD1
CDR3 protein: CASTATGNIGETQYF
CDR3 DNA: TGCGCCAGCACCGCGACAGGGAATATCGGAGAGACCCAGTACTTC

clone size: many
J gene: TRBJ1-1
V gene: TRBV20-1
CDR3 length: 11
D gene: .
CDR3 protein: CSAPDRIEAFF
CDR3 DNA: TGCAGTGCACCCGACAGGATCGAAGCTTTCTTT

clone size: .
J gene: TRBJ2-3
V gene: TRBV7-7
CDR3 length: 12
D gene: .
CDR3 protein: CASSLAGGTQYF
CDR3 DNA: TGTGCCAGCAGCTTAGCGGGCGGTACGCAGTATTTT

clone size: .
J gene: TRBJ2-3
V gene: TRBV7-3
CDR3 length: 13
D gene: .
CDR3 protein: CASTAEGPDTQYF
CDR3 DNA: TGTGCCAGCACCGCGGAGGGGCCAGATACGCAGTATTTT

clone size: medium-sized
J gene: TRBJ1-5
V gene: TRBV4-1
CDR3 length: 17
D gene: .
CDR3 protein: CASSQVRQAQGNQPQHF
CDR3 DNA: TGCGCCAGCAGCCAAGTTCGACAGGCCCAGGGGAATCAGCCCCAGCATTTT

clone size: .
J gene: TRBJ2-3
V gene: TRBV20-1
CDR3 length: 14
D gene: .
CDR3 protein: CSARGAGAGDTQYF
CDR3 DNA: TGCAGTGCTAGAGGGGCGGGGGCTGGCGATACGCAGTATTTT

clone size: few
J gene: TRBJ1-2
V gene: TRBV12-3/TRBV12-4
CDR3 length: 13
D gene: .
CDR3 protein: CASSFGGPLGYTF
CDR3 DNA: TGTGCCAGCAGTTTCGGGGGCCCACTCGGCTACACCTTC

clone size: .
J gene: TRBJ2-1
V gene: TRBV4-3
CDR3 length: 17
D gene: TRBD2
CDR3 protein: CASSQDIAGALYNEQFF
CDR3 DNA: TGCGCCAGCAGCCAAGATATAGCGGGAGCGCTTTACAATGAGCAGTTCTTC

clone size: many
J gene: TRBJ2-7
V gene: TRBV28
CDR3 length: 13
D gene: .
CDR3 protein: CASSSGIRYEQYF
CDR3 DNA: TGTGCCAGCAGTTCAGGGATACGGTACGAGCAGTACTTC

clone size: .
J gene: TRBJ2-7
V gene: TRBV28
CDR3 length: 16
D gene: TRBD1
CDR3 protein: CASSRTGGYRHYEQYF
CDR3 DNA: TGTGCCAGCAGTCGGACAGGGGGCTATCGTCACTACGAGCAGTACTTC

clone size: many
J gene: TRBJ2-2
V gene: TRBV12-3/TRBV12-4
CDR3 length: 12
D gene: .
CDR3 protein: CASSLGVGELFF
CDR3 DNA: TGTGCCAGCAGTTTGGGGGTCGGGGAGCTGTTTTTT

clone size: .
J gene: TRBJ1-2
V gene: TRBV7-2
CDR3 length: 15
D gene: .
CDR3 protein: CASSFYTTGSEGYTF
CDR3 DNA: TGTGCCAGCAGCTTCTATACCACAGGGTCGGAGGGCTACACCTTC

clone size: .
J gene: TRBJ2-1
V gene: TRBV7-3
CDR3 length: 16
D gene: TRBD2
CDR3 protein: CASSPQAGGTYNEQFF
CDR3 DNA: TGTGCCAGCAGCCCCCAAGCGGGAGGTACATACAATGAGCAGTTCTTC

clone size: few
J gene: TRBJ2-4
V gene: TRBV4-1
CDR3 length: 22
D gene: TRBD2
CDR3 protein: CASSQEELAGGHVTLAKNIQYF
CDR3 DNA: TGCGCCAGCAGCCAAGAAGAGCTAGCGGGAGGCCACGTCACCCTAGCCAAAAACATTCAGTACTTC

clone size: few
J gene: TRBJ2-5
V gene: TRBV24-1
CDR3 length: 17
D gene: TRBD2
CDR3 protein: CATSDATTAGGHETQYF
CDR3 DNA: TGTGCCACCAGTGATGCGACAACAGCGGGAGGTCATGAGACCCAGTACTTC

clone size: .
J gene: TRBJ1-2
V gene: TRBV2
CDR3 length: 15
D gene: .
CDR3 protein: CASSAQGQSNYGYTF
CDR3 DNA: TGTGCCAGCAGTGCGCAGGGGCAGTCTAACTATGGCTACACCTTC

clone size: .
J gene: TRBJ2-1
V gene: TRBV27
CDR3 length: 11
D gene: .
CDR3 protein: CASKGAHEQFF
CDR3 DNA: TGTGCCAGCAAAGGGGCACATGAGCAGTTCTTC

clone size: few
J gene: TRBJ2-1
V gene: TRBV20-1
CDR3 length: 19
D gene: TRBD2
CDR3 protein: CSALGLAGGPRISYNEQFF
CDR3 DNA: TGCAGTGCGTTGGGACTAGCGGGGGGGCCAAGGATCTCCTACAATGAGCAGTTCTTC

clone size: .
J gene: TRBJ2-3
V gene: TRBV6-5
CDR3 length: 15
D gene: .
CDR3 protein: CASSYGAAVRDTQYF
CDR3 DNA: TGTGCCAGCAGTTACGGGGCAGCGGTGAGAGATACGCAGTATTTT

clone size: .
J gene: TRBJ1-4
V gene: TRBV28
CDR3 length: 16
D gene: .
CDR3 protein: CASRGQGRATNEKLFF
CDR3 DNA: TGTGCCAGCCGTGGGCAGGGGAGAGCAACTAATGAAAAACTGTTTTTT

clone size: .
J gene: TRBJ2-5
V gene: TRBV24-1
CDR3 length: 15
D gene: TRBD1
CDR3 protein: CATSDAEGAGETQYF
CDR3 DNA: TGTGCCACCAGTGACGCTGAGGGGGCGGGAGAGACCCAGTACTTC

clone size: .
J gene: TRBJ1-1
V gene: TRBV20-1
CDR3 length: 14
D gene: .
CDR3 protein: CSARVSGSGTEAFF
CDR3 DNA: TGCAGTGCTAGAGTATCGGGGAGTGGCACTGAAGCTTTCTTT

clone size: .
J gene: TRBJ2-1
V gene: TRBV4-1
CDR3 length: 17
D gene: TRBD2
CDR3 protein: CASSLYLSGLAGGEQFF
CDR3 DNA: TGCGCCAGCAGCCTTTACCTCTCGGGACTAGCGGGAGGAGAGCAGTTCTTC

clone size: many
J gene: TRBJ2-1
V gene: TRBV20-1
CDR3 length: 12
D gene: .
CDR3 protein: CSAREHVNEQFF
CDR3 DNA: TGCAGTGCTAGAGAGCATGTGAATGAGCAGTTCTTC

clone size: .
J gene: TRBJ1-1
V gene: TRBV11-2
CDR3 length: 14
D gene: TRBD1
CDR3 protein: CASSARTGVTEAFF
CDR3 DNA: TGTGCCAGCAGCGCTCGGACAGGGGTTACTGAAGCTTTCTTT

clone size: many
J gene: TRBJ2-5
V gene: TRBV29-1
CDR3 length: 15
D gene: TRBD2
CDR3 protein: CSVERGVGYQETQYF
CDR3 DNA: TGCAGCGTTGAACGGGGGGTCGGATACCAAGAGACCCAGTACTTC

clone size: .
J gene: TRBJ2-3
V gene: TRBV7-9
CDR3 length: 14
D gene: TRBD2
CDR3 protein: CASRWRGSTDTQYF
CDR3 DNA: TGTGCCAGCCGCTGGCGGGGGAGCACAGATACGCAGTATTTT

clone size: few
J gene: TRBJ2-4
V gene: TRBV20-1
CDR3 length: 16
D gene: .
CDR3 protein: CSARDPRGGGKNIQYF
CDR3 DNA: TGCAGTGCTAGAGATCCTAGAGGGGGAGGCAAAAACATTCAGTACTTC

clone size: .
J gene: TRBJ2-1
V gene: TRBV29-1
CDR3 length: 12
D gene: TRBD1
CDR3 protein: CSVDGTDNEQFF
CDR3 DNA: TGCAGCGTGGACGGGACAGACAATGAGCAGTTCTTC

clone size: .
J gene: TRBJ2-2
V gene: TRBV4-2
CDR3 length: 17
D gene: .
CDR3 protein: CASSQDFLAENTGELFF
CDR3 DNA: TGTGCCAGCAGCCAAGATTTTTTAGCGGAGAACACCGGGGAGCTGTTTTTT

clone size: .
J gene: TRBJ1-4
V gene: TRBV19
CDR3 length: 14
D gene: .
CDR3 protein: CASSIFGWTEELFF
CDR3 DNA: TGTGCCAGTAGTATTTTTGGGTGGACAGAGGAACTGTTTTTT

clone size: .
J gene: TRBJ2-2
V gene: TRBV28
CDR3 length: 15
D gene: .
CDR3 protein: CATRKRGTNTGELFF
CDR3 DNA: TGTGCCACCCGGAAAAGGGGAACGAACACCGGGGAGCTGTTTTTT

clone size: .
J gene: TRBJ1-1
V gene: TRBV6-5
CDR3 length: 17
D gene: .
CDR3 protein: CASSYSRGAVINTEAFF
CDR3 DNA: TGTGCCAGCAGTTACAGTAGAGGGGCAGTGATTAACACTGAAGCTTTCTTT

clone size: few
J gene: TRBJ2-5
V gene: TRBV2
CDR3 length: 13
D gene: .
CDR3 protein: CASSPNRQETQYF
CDR3 DNA: TGTGCCAGCAGTCCCAACCGACAAGAGACCCAGTACTTC

clone size: few
J gene: TRBJ2-3
V gene: TRBV6-6
CDR3 length: 12
D gene: .
CDR3 protein: CASRPSGDTQYF
CDR3 DNA: TGTGCCAGCAGACCCTCGGGCGATACGCAGTATTTT

clone size: few
J gene: TRBJ2-1
V gene: TRBV5-1
CDR3 length: 15
D gene: TRBD2
CDR3 protein: CASSPSGNSYNEQFF
CDR3 DNA: TGCGCCAGCAGCCCTAGCGGGAACTCCTACAATGAGCAGTTCTTC

clone size: .
J gene: TRBJ1-1
V gene: TRBV19
CDR3 length: 16
D gene: .
CDR3 protein: CASSIDWMGGDTEAFF
CDR3 DNA: TGTGCCAGTAGTATAGATTGGATGGGAGGAGACACTGAAGCTTTCTTT

clone size: .
J gene: TRBJ1-5
V gene: TRBV2
CDR3 length: 15
D gene: .
CDR3 protein: CASSEVGGPNQPQHF
CDR3 DNA: TGTGCCAGCAGTGAGGTGGGGGGACCCAATCAGCCCCAGCATTTT

clone size: many
J gene: TRBJ1-2
V gene: TRBV25-1
CDR3 length: 13
D gene: .
CDR3 protein: CASSSTDNYGYTF
CDR3 DNA: TGTGCCAGCAGTTCGACAGACAACTATGGCTACACCTTC

clone size: .
J gene: TRBJ1-1
V gene: TRBV11-3
CDR3 length: 15
D gene: .
CDR3 protein: CASSLDGGGWTEAFF
CDR3 DNA: TGTGCCAGCAGCTTAGATGGCGGGGGGTGGACTGAAGCTTTCTTT

clone size: .
J gene: TRBJ2-5
V gene: TRBV6-1
CDR3 length: 11
D gene: .
CDR3 protein: CASSEGETQYF
CDR3 DNA: TGTGCCAGCAGTGAGGGGGAGACCCAGTACTTC

clone size: few
J gene: TRBJ1-2
V gene: TRBV29-1
CDR3 length: 14
D gene: .
CDR3 protein: CSVDPNRGPYGYTF
CDR3 DNA: TGCAGCGTTGACCCAAACCGGGGCCCCTATGGCTACACCTTC

clone size: .
J gene: TRBJ2-1
V gene: TRBV18
CDR3 length: 16
D gene: TRBD2
CDR3 protein: CASSPIQLAGTDEQFF
CDR3 DNA: TGTGCCAGCTCACCAATTCAGCTAGCGGGAACCGATGAGCAGTTCTTC

clone size: many
J gene: TRBJ1-1
V gene: TRBV7-2
CDR3 length: 13
D gene: .
CDR3 protein: CASSQWGNTEAFF
CDR3 DNA: TGTGCCAGCAGCCAGTGGGGGAACACTGAAGCTTTCTTT

clone size: .
J gene: TRBJ2-7
V gene: TRBV12-3/TRBV12-4
CDR3 length: 15
D gene: TRBD1
CDR3 protein: CASSYGTGRAYEQYF
CDR3 DNA: TGTGCCAGCAGTTACGGGACAGGGCGCGCCTACGAGCAGTACTTC

clone size: .
J gene: TRBJ2-1
V gene: TRBV6-1
CDR3 length: 14
D gene: TRBD2
CDR3 protein: CASTQAGAYNEQFF
CDR3 DNA: TGTGCCAGCACTCAAGCGGGGGCCTACAATGAGCAGTTCTTC